This T cell receptor (beta chain) was obtained from a study of T cell changes during pregnancy in multiple sclerosis. Libraries were prepared by immunoSEQ multiplex PCR; TCRdb keeps only in-frame clonotypes and omits some of them. The table has about 60,000 clones, 93% seen once. The sample consisted of peripheral blood, taken after pregnancy. The source of this sequence is a female donor with multiple sclerosis, enrolled in a pregnancy study.

The CDR3 DNA is TGTGCCAGCAGCTTCCCATACAATGAGCAGTTCTTC. Translation: CASSFPYNEQFF. The V and J genes are TRBV5-6 and TRBJ2-1; D unresolved. The CDR3 consists of 12 residues. The V gene lost 2 bases and the J gene lost 4 bases, with 4 bases spanning the gap. CDR1 and CDR2 from the germline V gene are SGHDT and YYEEEE. Filled out from reference TRBV5-6 and TRBJ2-1, the complete variable domain reads DAGVTQSPTHLIKTRGQQVTLRCSPKSGHDTVSWYQQALGQGPQFIFQYYEEEERQRGNFPDRFSGHQFPNYSSELNVNALLLGDSALYLCASSFPYNEQFFGPGTRLTVL.